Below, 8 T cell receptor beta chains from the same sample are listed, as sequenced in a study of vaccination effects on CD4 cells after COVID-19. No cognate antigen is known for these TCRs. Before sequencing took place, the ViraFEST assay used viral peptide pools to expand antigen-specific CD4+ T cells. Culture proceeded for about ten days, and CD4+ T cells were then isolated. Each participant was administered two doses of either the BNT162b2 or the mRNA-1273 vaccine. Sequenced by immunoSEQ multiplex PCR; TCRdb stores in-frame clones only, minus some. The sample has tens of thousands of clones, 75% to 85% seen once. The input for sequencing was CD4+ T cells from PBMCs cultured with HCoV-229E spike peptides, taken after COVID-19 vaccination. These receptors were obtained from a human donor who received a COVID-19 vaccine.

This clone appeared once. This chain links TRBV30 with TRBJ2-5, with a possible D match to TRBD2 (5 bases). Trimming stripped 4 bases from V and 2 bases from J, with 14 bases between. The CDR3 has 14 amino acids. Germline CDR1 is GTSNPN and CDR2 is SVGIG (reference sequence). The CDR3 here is CAWTLGRRQETQYF. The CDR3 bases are TGTGCCTGGACCTTAGGCCGGAGGCAAGAGACCCAGTACTTC.

The CDR3 DNA follows: TGTGCCAGCAGTCCCGCCAGGGGTGACGAAAAACTGTTTTTT. As protein: CASSPARGDEKLFF. This sequence joins TRBV6-6 and TRBJ1-4; D is possibly TRBD1 (6 bases). The germline V gene encodes CDR1 MNHNY and CDR2 SVGAGI (reference sequence). The CDR3 extends over 14 amino acids. Trimming stripped 5 bases from V and 8 bases from J, with 15 bases between.

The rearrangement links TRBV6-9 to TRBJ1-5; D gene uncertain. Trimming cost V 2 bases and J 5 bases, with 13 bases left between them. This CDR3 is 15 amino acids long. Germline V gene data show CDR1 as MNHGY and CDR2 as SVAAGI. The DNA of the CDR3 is TGTGCCAGCAGTTATGCGGCTGGGAGGTATCAGCCCCAGCATTTT. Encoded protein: CASSYAAGRYQPQHF.

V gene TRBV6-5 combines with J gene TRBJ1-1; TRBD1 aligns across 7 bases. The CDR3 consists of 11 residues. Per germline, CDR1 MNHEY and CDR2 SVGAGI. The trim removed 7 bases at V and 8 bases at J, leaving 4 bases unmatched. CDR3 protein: CASKTGQEAFF. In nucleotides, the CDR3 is TGTGCCAGCAAGACAGGGCAGGAAGCTTTCTTT.

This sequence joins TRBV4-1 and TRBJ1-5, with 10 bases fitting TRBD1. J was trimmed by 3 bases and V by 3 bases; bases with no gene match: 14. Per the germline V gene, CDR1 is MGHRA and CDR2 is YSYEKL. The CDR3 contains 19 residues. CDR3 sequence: CASSQIWDRGTTNNQPQHF. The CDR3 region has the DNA TGCGCCAGCAGCCAGATCTGGGACAGGGGAACCACTAACAATCAGCCCCAGCATTTT.

CDR3 loop: CASSPKLLAYEQFF. DNA for the CDR3: TGTGCCAGCAGCCCAAAGCTATTAGCTTATGAGCAGTTCTTC. The chain recombines TRBV7-8 with TRBJ2-1; D ambiguous. The germline V gene encodes CDR1 SGHVS and CDR2 FQNEAQ. This CDR3 has 14 residues. The V and J ends lost 5 bases and 8 bases respectively, with 16 bases between them.

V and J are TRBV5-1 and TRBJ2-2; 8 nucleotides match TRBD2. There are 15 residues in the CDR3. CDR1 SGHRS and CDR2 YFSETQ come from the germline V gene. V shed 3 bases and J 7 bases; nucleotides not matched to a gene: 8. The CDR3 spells CASSYGGAYSGELFF. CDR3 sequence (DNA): TGCGCCAGCAGCTACGGGGGGGCCTATAGCGGGGAGCTGTTTTTT.

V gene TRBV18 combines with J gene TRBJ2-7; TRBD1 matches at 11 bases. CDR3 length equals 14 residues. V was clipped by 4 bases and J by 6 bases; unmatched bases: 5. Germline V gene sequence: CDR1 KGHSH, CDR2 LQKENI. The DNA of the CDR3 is TGTGCCAGCTCACGGGGTGGGACAGGGGGCGAGCAGTACGTC. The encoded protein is CASSRGGTGGEQYV.